A single sample gave rise to the 15 T cell receptor beta chains below, sequenced in a study of cytomegalovirus exposure and HLA in healthy donors. Method: immunoSEQ multiplex PCR; TCRdb's copy keeps in-frame clones and lacks some. The profile shows about 200,000 clones, approximately 82% of them singletons. The sequenced sample consisted of PBMCs. These receptors all stem from a woman aged 18-35 years in good health and CMV-seronegative.

This sequence joins TRBV11-2 and TRBJ1-4, with D unresolved. The CDR3 extends over 13 amino acids. Germline CDR1 reads SGHAT; CDR2 reads FQNNGV. The ends were cut back, 2 bases at V and 7 bases at J, with 8 bases in the middle. CDR3 loop: CASSLSVAEKLFF. Here the CDR3 DNA reads TGTGCCAGCAGCTTATCTGTTGCTGAAAAACTGTTTTTT.

The J gene is TRBJ1-4, the V gene TRBV6-1; tentative D call: TRBD1 (5 bases). V dropped 4 bases and J dropped 8 bases, with 14 bases sitting between them. The CDR3 is 14 amino acids. Germline values: CDR1 MNHNS, CDR2 SASEGT. In DNA, the CDR3 is TGTGCCAGCAGTGGGTCCGTCCGGGGGGAAAAACTGTTTTTT. Encoded protein: CASSGSVRGEKLFF.

The chain is built from TRBV7-9 and TRBJ2-5, with 11 positions matching TRBD2. Germline CDR1 SEHNR, CDR2 FQNEAQ (reference sequence). This CDR3 contains 17 residues. The junction had 11 bases not matched to a gene; V was cut back by 4 bases and J by 4 bases. Here the CDR3 DNA reads TGTGCCAGCAGCTATGGACTAGCGGGCGGGCGGGTAGAGACCCAGTACTTC. It yields the protein CASSYGLAGGRVETQYF.

V usage is TRBV19 and J usage is TRBJ1-2; tentatively, D is TRBD1 (5 bases). Looked up from germline, CDR1 is LNHDA and CDR2 is SQIVND (reference sequence). V shed 6 bases and J shed 4 bases, with 15 bases lying between them. CDR3 size: 14 residues. The CDR3 here is CASRRDQGGYGYTF. The CDR3 DNA reads TGTGCCAGTAGACGCGACCAGGGTGGCTATGGCTACACCTTC.

The V and J genes are TRBV5-1 and TRBJ2-2; 8 nucleotides match TRBD1. Germline CDR1 and CDR2: SGHRS and YFSETQ. V lost 6 bases and J lost 0; bases outside the gene matches: 4. This CDR3 spans 15 amino acids. CDR3 protein: CASTSGGANTGELFF. The CDR3 DNA is TGCGCCAGCACCTCAGGGGGCGCGAACACCGGGGAGCTGTTTTTT.

The chain is built from TRBV9 and TRBJ1-4, with unresolved D. CDR1 and CDR2 from the germline V gene are SGDLS and YYNGEE. This CDR3 comprises 15 residues. Between the trimmed V and J ends, which lost 4 bases and 6 bases, there was a span of 16 bases. In DNA form, the CDR3 reads TGTGCCAGCAGCACCAGTGCCGGGCGACATGAAAAACTGTTTTTT. Translating it yields CASSTSAGRHEKLFF.

The chain carries TRBV28 and TRBJ2-7; no clear D gene. Trimming stripped 6 bases from V and 2 bases from J, with 11 bases between. Per the germline V gene, CDR1 is MDHEN and CDR2 is SYDVKM. The CDR3 totals 13 residues. CDR3 in DNA: TGTGCCAGCAGCCATGGACCGGCCTACGAGCAGTACTTC. Translation: CASSHGPAYEQYF.

This chain joins TRBV2 and TRBJ2-3; D is unclear. V gave up 10 bases and J gave up 9 bases, with 17 bases separating them. The CDR3 length is 12 residues. Germline lookup yields CDR1 SNHLY and CDR2 FYNNEI. The CDR3 reads CATAPRPRTQYF. Written as DNA, the CDR3 is TGTGCCACCGCGCCTCGACCCCGGACGCAGTATTTT. Combining the CDR3 with reference TRBV2 and TRBJ2-3 gives the whole variable domain EPEVTQTPSHQVTQMGQEVILRCVPISNHLYFYWYRQILGQKVEFLVSFYNNEISEKSEIFDDQFSVERPDGSNFTLKIRSTKLEDSAMYFCATAPRPRTQYFGPGTRLTVL.

This clone was seen only a few times. The V call is TRBV9, the J call TRBJ2-7, with 10 bases lining up with TRBD1. This CDR3 comprises 18 residues. V was clipped by 0 bases and J by 0 bases; unmatched bases: 9. Germline loops: CDR1 SGDLS, CDR2 YYNGEE. The CDR3 sequence: CASSVDPVGTGDSYEQYF. CDR3 sequence (DNA): TGTGCCAGCAGCGTAGACCCCGTTGGGACAGGGGACTCCTACGAGCAGTACTTC.

The rearrangement joins TRBV9 to TRBJ1-2, with 7 nucleotides matching TRBD1. Unmatched junction bases numbered 3, after V lost 4 bases and J lost 3 bases. The germline gives CDR1 SGDLS, CDR2 YYNGEE. The CDR3 sequence is 13 residues long. CDR3 in amino acids: CASSSDRDYGYTF. In nucleotides, the CDR3 is TGTGCCAGCAGCTCCGACAGGGACTATGGCTACACCTTC.

This clone is a singleton in its sample. The V gene is TRBV19, the J gene TRBJ1-2; TRBD1 matches at 7 bases. This CDR3 is built from 16 residues. V gave up 3 bases and J gave up 7 bases; unmatched junction bases: 14. The germline V gene encodes CDR1 LNHDA and CDR2 SQIVND (reference sequence). In DNA, the CDR3 is TGTGCCAGTAGTATCCTTCAGGGGGAATGGAATAGTGGCTACACCTTC. This sequence encodes CASSILQGEWNSGYTF.

V usage is TRBV6-5 and J usage is TRBJ2-3, with D perhaps given as TRBD1 or TRBD2 (5 bases each). Trimming cost V 5 bases and J 7 bases, with 10 bases left between them. Germline V gene lookup returns CDR1 MNHEY and CDR2 SVGAGI. The CDR3 consists of 12 residues. This CDR3 reads CASSIGENTQYF. In DNA form, the CDR3 reads TGTGCCAGCAGTATAGGGGAGAATACGCAGTATTTT.

This clone was recorded a few times. V is TRBV18 and J is TRBJ2-7; no definite D call. V shed 2 bases and J shed 7 bases, with 12 bases lying between them. Germline assignment: CDR1 KGHSH and CDR2 LQKENI. The CDR3 spans 13 residues. The CDR3 nucleotides are TGTGCCAGCTCACCAATACTGAGTGGAGAGCAGTACTTC. Its translation is CASSPILSGEQYF.

The chain has TRBV19 and TRBJ1-1; a weak D match, TRBD1 (5 bases). Germline lookup yields CDR1 LNHDA and CDR2 SQIVND (reference sequence). The CDR3 runs to 12 residues. Trimming removed 6 bases from V and 10 bases from J, with 15 bases in between. CDR3 protein: CASRQGSDAAFF. CDR3 DNA sequence: TGTGCCAGTAGGCAGGGCTCCGATGCAGCTTTCTTT.

Written as DNA, the CDR3 is TGTGCCATCAGTGAGTCGAAAACAGGGGCTCGCAATTCACCCCTCCACTTT. Protein: CAISESKTGARNSPLHF. The rearrangement joins TRBV10-3 to TRBJ1-6; 7 nucleotides align to TRBD1. With 0 bases clipped from V and 7 bases from J, the junction kept 9 bases outside the gene matches. The germline V gene encodes CDR1 ENHRY and CDR2 SYGVKD. The CDR3 covers 17 residues.